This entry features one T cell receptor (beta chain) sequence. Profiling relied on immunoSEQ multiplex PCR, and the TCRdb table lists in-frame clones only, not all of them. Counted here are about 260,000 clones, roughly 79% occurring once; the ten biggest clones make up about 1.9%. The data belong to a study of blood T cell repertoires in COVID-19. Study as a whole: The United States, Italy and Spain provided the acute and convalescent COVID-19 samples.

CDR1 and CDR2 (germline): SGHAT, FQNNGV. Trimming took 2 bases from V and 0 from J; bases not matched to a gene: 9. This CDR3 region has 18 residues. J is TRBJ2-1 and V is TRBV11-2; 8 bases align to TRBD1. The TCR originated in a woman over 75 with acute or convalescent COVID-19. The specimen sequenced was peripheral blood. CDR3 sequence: CASSLRYRGSPSYNEQFF. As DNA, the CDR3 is TGTGCCAGCAGCTTACGCTACAGGGGGTCACCCTCCTACAATGAGCAGTTCTTC.